By its share, the clone carrying this T cell receptor (beta chain) is medium-sized. Germline CDR1 SGHDN, CDR2 FVKESK. The CDR3 runs 13 residues. V gave up 5 bases and J gave up 5 bases; unmatched junction bases: 5. Using its own MiXCR run on the reads, TCRdb lists one record per CDR3 protein. The sample consists of roughly 6,400 distinct CDR3 sequences, roughly 32% of them appearing once. The sample consisted of blood. The clonotype was recovered from a human donor. The chain couples TRBV14 to TRBJ2-7, with 8 bases aligning to TRBD1. The CDR3 is CASSYDRGHEQYF. CDR3 in DNA: TGTGCCAGCAGCTACGACAGGGGCCACGAGCAGTACTTC.